This TCR beta chain originates from a study of shared clonotypes between healthy human individuals. Study-wide findings and caveats: A handful of donors had around 5.2% of their naive CD4 clonotypes in common.

Recent vaccinations or acute infections were absent in the healthy HIV-negative adult donors. As concerns this clone: Antigen specificity is unknown.

The germline V and J ends were trimmed by 4 bases and 5 bases, with 15 bases remaining between them. The CDR3 consists of 15 residues. Germline values: CDR1 SGHRS, CDR2 YFSETQ. TCRdb's table, derived via immunoSEQ multiplex PCR, lists solely in-frame clones and lacks some. The table lists some 1.5 million clones, approximately 96% of them singletons. The rearrangement uses TRBV5-1 and TRBJ1-4; D is perhaps TRBD1 (5 bases). Sequences were obtained from naive CD4+ T cells sorted from blood. Subset in this sample: CD45RA+ positively selected. The clonotype was recovered from a man aged 30-40 years in good health. CDR3 DNA sequence: TGCGCCAGCAGCCGGGACGGAGCAGTCAATGAAAAACTGTTTTTT. Translating gives CASSRDGAVNEKLFF.